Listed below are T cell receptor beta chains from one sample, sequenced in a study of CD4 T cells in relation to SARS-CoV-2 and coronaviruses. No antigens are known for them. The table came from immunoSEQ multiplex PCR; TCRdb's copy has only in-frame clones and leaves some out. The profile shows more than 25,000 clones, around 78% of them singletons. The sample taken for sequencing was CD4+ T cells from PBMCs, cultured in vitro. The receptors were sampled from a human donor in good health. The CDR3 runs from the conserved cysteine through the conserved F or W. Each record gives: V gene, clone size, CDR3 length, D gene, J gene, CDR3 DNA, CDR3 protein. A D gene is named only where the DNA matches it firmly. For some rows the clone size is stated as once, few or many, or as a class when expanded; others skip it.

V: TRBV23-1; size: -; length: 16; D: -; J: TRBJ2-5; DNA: TGCGCCAGCAGTCAATCCAGGGAGGAGGTCCAAGAGACCCAGTACTTC; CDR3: CASSQSREEVQETQYF
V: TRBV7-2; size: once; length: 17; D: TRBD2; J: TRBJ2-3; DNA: TGTGCCAGCAGCTTAGGGCTAGCGGGGGGGCAGGGAGATACGCAGTATTTT; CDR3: CASSLGLAGGQGDTQYF
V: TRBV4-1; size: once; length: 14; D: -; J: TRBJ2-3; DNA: TGCGCCAGCAGCCAAGACCGGGGATCTGATACGCAGTATTTT; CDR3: CASSQDRGSDTQYF
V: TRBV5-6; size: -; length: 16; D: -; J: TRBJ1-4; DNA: TGTGCCAGCAGCTTGACAGCCCTTCACCGAAATGAAAAACTGTTTTTT; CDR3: CASSLTALHRNEKLFF
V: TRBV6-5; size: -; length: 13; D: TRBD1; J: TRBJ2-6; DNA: TGTGCCAGCAGCTTCGGACAGGGGGCCGTCCTGACTTTC; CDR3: CASSFGQGAVLTF
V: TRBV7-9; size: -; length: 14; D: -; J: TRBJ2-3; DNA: TGTGCCAGCAGCCAAGGGACACCCGCGGATACGCAGTATTTT; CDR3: CASSQGTPADTQYF
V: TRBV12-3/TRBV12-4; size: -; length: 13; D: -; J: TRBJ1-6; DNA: TGTGCCAGCAGTTTCGGGCAAGTTTCACCCCTCCACTTT; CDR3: CASSFGQVSPLHF
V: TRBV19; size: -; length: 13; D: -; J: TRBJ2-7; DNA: TGTGCCAGTAGTATACAGGTCTCCTACGAGCAGTACTTC; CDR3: CASSIQVSYEQYF
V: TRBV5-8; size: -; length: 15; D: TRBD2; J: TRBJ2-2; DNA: TGTGCCAGCAGTGCGACTAGCGGGTACACCGGGGAGCTGTTTTTT; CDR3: CASSATSGYTGELFF
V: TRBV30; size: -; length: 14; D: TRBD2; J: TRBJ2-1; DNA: TGTGCCTGGGGGGACTACCCCAAATACAATGAGCAGTTCTTC; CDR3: CAWGDYPKYNEQFF
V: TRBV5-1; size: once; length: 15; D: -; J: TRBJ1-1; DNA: TGCGCCAGCAGCTTGGTTGGCGGATCGAACACTGAAGCTTTCTTT; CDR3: CASSLVGGSNTEAFF
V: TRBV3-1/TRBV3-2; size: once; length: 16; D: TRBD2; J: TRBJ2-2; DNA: TGTGCCAGCAGCAAACTAGCGGGGAGATACACCGGGGAGCTGTTTTTT; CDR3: CASSKLAGRYTGELFF
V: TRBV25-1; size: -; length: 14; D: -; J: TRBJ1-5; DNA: TGTGCCAGCAGTAGAGTAGGGAGCAATCAGCCCCAGCATTTT; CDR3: CASSRVGSNQPQHF
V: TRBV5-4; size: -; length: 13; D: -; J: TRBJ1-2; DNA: TGTGCCAGCAGCTTGGGCAAGGGGTTAGGCTACACCTTC; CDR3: CASSLGKGLGYTF
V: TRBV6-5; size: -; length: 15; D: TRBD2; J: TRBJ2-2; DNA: TGTGCCAGCAGTAGGAGCGGGAGAATCACCGGGGAGCTGTTTTTT; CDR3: CASSRSGRITGELFF
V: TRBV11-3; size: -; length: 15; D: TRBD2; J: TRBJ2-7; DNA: TGTGCCAGCAGCCCCGCAGGGACTAGCGGGAACGAGCAGTACTTC; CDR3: CASSPAGTSGNEQYF
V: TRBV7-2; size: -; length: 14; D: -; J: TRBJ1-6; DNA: TGTGCCAGCAGCTTAGAAGGGAGTGATTCACCCCTCCACTTT; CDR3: CASSLEGSDSPLHF
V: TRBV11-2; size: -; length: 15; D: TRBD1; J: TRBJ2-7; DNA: TGTGCCAGCAGCTTATTTAACAGGGGATCCTACGAGCAGTACTTC; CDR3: CASSLFNRGSYEQYF
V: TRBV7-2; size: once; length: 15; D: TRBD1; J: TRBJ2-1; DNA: TGTGCCAGCAGCCCCCGGGACAGGGGCTACAATGAGCAGTTCTTC; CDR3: CASSPRDRGYNEQFF
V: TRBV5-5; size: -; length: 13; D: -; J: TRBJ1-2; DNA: TGTGCCAGCAGCACACTTACAGGGAATGGCTACACCTTC; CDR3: CASSTLTGNGYTF
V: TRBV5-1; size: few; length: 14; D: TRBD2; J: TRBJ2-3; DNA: TGCGCCAGCAGCTCAGGGCGGGAGGGTGATACGCAGTATTTT; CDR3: CASSSGREGDTQYF
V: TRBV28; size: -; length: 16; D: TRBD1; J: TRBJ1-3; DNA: TGTGCCAGCAGCTCGGACAGGACCCTCTCTGGAAACACCATATATTTT; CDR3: CASSSDRTLSGNTIYF
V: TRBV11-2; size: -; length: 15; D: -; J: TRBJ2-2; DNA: TGTGCCAGCAGCTTAAATTTGGGCTCCACCGGGGAGCTGTTTTTT; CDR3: CASSLNLGSTGELFF
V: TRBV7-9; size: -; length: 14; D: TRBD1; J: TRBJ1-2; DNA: TGTGCCAGCAGCCCATGGACAGGGATCTATGGCTACACCTTC; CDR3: CASSPWTGIYGYTF
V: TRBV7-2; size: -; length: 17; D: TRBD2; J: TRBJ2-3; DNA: TGTGCCAGCAGCTTAGGGTTGGCGGGGGGTCGCACAGATACGCAGTATTTT; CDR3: CASSLGLAGGRTDTQYF
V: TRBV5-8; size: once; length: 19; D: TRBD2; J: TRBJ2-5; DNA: TGTGCCAGCAGCCTCCTAGCGGGGGGCCCGCCAGCCCCCGAGGGGACCCAGTACTTC; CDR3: CASSLLAGGPPAPEGTQYF
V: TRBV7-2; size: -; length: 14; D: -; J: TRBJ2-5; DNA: TGTGCCAGTCGGAGGGCCGAAGGGGAGGAGACCCAGTACTTC; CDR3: CASRRAEGEETQYF
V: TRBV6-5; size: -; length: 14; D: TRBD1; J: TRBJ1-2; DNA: TGTGCCAGCACCAGACAGGGTCAAGGTTATGGCTACACCTTC; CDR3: CASTRQGQGYGYTF
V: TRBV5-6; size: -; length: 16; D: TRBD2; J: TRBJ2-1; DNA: TGTGCCAGCAGCTTAAACCGTCTAGCGGGAGGCAATGAGCAGTTCTTC; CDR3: CASSLNRLAGGNEQFF
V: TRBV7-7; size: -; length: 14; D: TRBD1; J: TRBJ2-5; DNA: TGTGCTAGCAGCTCTGGGACAGCCCAAGAGACCCAGTACTTC; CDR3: CASSSGTAQETQYF
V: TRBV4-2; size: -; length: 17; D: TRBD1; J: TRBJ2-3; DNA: TGTGCCAGCAGCCAAGATGTCCTGGACAGGTCGGCAGATACGCAGTATTTT; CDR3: CASSQDVLDRSADTQYF
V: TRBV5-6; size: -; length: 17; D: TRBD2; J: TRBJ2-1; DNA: TGTGCCAGCAGCTTGCTGTGGCGGGGGGTCACCTACAATGAGCAGTTCTTC; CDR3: CASSLLWRGVTYNEQFF
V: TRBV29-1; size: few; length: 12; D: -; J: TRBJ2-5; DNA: TGCAGCGTTGGTTTTAATCAAGAGACCCAGTACTTC; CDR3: CSVGFNQETQYF
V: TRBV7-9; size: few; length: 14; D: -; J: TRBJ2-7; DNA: TGTGCCAGCAGCTTAGCGGTCAGGAGGTACGAGCAGTACTTC; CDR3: CASSLAVRRYEQYF
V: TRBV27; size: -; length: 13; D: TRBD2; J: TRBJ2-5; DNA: TGTGCCACCTCACGGGGGGGGGCGAAGACCCAGTACTTC; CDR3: CATSRGGAKTQYF
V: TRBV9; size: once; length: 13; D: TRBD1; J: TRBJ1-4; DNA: TGTGCCAGCAGCCTCGGGACAGCGGAAAAACTGTTTTTT; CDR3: CASSLGTAEKLFF
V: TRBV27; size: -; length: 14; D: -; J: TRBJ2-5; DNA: TGTGCCAGCAGTAGGGGGGCGCGGAAAGAGACCCAGTACTTC; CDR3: CASSRGARKETQYF
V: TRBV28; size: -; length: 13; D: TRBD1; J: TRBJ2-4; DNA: TGTGCCAGCAGCTCCCGACAGGGGAACATTCAGTACTTC; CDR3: CASSSRQGNIQYF
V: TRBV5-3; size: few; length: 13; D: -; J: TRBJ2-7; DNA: TGTGCCAGAAGCTTAGACAGCGCCTACGAGCAGTACTTC; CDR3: CARSLDSAYEQYF
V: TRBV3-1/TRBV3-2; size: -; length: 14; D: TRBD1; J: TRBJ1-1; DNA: TGTGCCAGCAGCCAAGATCGGGCAGGGGGAAGAGCTTTCTTT; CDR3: CASSQDRAGGRAFF
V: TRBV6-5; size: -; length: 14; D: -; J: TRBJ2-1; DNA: TGTGCCAGCAGTTACTCGTACAGCGGGAATGAGCAGTTCTTC; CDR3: CASSYSYSGNEQFF
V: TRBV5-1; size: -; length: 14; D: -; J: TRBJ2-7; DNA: TGCGCCAGCAGCCTGGGACACGGTTTGGGGGAGCAGTACTTC; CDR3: CASSLGHGLGEQYF
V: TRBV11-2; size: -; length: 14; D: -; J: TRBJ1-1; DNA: TGTGCCAGCAGCCTCCAGCAACGGAACACTGAAGCTTTCTTT; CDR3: CASSLQQRNTEAFF
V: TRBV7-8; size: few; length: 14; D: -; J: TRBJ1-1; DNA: TGTGCCAGCAGCTTGGCCGAGACGAACACTGAAGCTTTCTTT; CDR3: CASSLAETNTEAFF
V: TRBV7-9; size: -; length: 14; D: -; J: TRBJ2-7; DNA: TGTGCCAGCAGCCCGAGGACGGATAGATACGAGCAGTACTTC; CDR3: CASSPRTDRYEQYF
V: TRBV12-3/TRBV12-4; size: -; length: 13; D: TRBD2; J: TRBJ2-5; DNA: TGTGCCAGCAGTACGACTAGCACAGAGACCCAGTACTTC; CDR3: CASSTTSTETQYF
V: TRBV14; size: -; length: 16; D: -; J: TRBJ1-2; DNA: TGTGCCAGCAGAGAAGGACACCCCCGTGCCGGTGAGGGCTACACCTTC; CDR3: CASREGHPRAGEGYTF
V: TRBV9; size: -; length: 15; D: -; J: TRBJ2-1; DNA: TGTGCCAGCAGCCCAGGGGGGACCATGGCCAATGAGCAGTTCTTC; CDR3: CASSPGGTMANEQFF
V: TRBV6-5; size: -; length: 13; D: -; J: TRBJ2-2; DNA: TGTGCCAGCAGGGACTACCGAAGCGGGGAGCTGTTTTTT; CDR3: CASRDYRSGELFF
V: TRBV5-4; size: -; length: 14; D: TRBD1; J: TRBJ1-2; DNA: TGTGCCAGCAGCCTGATACAGGGGGTGGATGGCTACACCTTC; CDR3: CASSLIQGVDGYTF
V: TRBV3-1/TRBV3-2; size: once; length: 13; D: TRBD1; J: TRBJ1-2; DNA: TGTGCCAGCAGCGGACAGGGGTCCCATGGCTACACCTTC; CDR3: CASSGQGSHGYTF
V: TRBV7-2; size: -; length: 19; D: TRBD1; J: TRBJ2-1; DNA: TGTGCCAGCAGCCCACTGCCCGCGCAAGGCACAGGGGGTTCGAATGAGCAGTTCTTC; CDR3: CASSPLPAQGTGGSNEQFF
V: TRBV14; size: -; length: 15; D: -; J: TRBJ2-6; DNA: TGTGCCAGCAGCCAACAGATCTCTGGGGCCAACGTCCTGACTTTC; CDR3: CASSQQISGANVLTF
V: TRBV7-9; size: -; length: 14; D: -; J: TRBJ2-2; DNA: TGTGCCAGCTATCAGGGGAATTTGGCCGGGGAGCTGTTTTTT; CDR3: CASYQGNLAGELFF
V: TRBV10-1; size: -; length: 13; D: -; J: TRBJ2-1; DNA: TGCGCCAGCGGCTCGGGACTCGACGATGAGCAGTTCTTC; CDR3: CASGSGLDDEQFF
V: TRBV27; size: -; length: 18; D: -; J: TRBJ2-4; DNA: TGTGCCAGCAGCCCCGGCTATCCGGGGAGTTTAGCCAAAAACATTCAGTACTTC; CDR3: CASSPGYPGSLAKNIQYF
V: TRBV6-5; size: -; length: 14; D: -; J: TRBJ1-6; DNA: TGTGCCAGCAGTCCCATGGGGGGCAAGTCACCCCTCCACTTT; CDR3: CASSPMGGKSPLHF